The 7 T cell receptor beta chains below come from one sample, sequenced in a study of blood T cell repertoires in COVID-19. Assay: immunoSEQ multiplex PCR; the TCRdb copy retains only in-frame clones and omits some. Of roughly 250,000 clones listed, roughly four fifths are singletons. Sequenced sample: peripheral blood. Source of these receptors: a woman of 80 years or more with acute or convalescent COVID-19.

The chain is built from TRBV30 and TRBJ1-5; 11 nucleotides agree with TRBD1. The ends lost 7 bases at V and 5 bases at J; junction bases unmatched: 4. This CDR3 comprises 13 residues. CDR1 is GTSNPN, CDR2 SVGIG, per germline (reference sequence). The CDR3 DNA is TGTGCCTCCTCGGACAGGGGGCATCAGCCCCAGCATTTT. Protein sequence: CASSDRGHQPQHF.

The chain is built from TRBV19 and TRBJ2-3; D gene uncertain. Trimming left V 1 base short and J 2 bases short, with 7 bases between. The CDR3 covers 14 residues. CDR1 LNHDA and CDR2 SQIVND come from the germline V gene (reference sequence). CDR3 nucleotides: TGTGCCAGTAGTATAGCAACAGACACAGATACGCAGTATTTT. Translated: CASSIATDTDTQYF.

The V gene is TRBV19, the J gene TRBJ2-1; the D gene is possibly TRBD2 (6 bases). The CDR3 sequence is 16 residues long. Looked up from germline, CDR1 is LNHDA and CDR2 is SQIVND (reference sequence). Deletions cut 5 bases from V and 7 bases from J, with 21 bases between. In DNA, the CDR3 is TGTGCCAGTAGTCCCCTGACTAGTTTATCTGTGAATGAGCAGTTCTTC. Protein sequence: CASSPLTSLSVNEQFF.

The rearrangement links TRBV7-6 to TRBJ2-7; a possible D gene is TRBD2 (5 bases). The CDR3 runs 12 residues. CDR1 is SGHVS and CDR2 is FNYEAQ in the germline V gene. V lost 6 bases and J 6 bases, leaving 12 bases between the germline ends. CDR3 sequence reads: CASSHPRGEQYF. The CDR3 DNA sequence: TGTGCCAGCAGTCACCCTCGGGGCGAGCAGTACTTC.

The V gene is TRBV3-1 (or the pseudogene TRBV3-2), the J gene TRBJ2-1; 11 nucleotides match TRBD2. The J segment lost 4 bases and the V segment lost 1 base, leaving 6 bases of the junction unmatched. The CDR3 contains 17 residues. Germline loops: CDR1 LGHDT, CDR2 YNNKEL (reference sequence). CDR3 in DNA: TGTGCCAGCAGCCAAGGGGTAGCGGGAGGGCTGTACAATGAGCAGTTCTTC. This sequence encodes CASSQGVAGGLYNEQFF.

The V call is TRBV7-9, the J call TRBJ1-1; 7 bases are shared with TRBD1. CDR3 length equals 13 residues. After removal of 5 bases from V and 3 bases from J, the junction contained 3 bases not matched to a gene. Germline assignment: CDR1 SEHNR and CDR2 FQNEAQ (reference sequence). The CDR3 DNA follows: TGTGCCAGCAGCCTACAGGGGTACACTGAAGCTTTCTTT. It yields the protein CASSLQGYTEAFF.

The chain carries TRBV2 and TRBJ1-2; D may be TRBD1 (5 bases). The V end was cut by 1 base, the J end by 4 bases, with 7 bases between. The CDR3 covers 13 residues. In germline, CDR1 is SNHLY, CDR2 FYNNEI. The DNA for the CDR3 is TGTGCCAGCAGTGAAGGACAGATCTATGGCTACACCTTC. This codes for CASSEGQIYGYTF.